These 21 T cell receptor beta chains originate from one sample sequenced in a study of cytomegalovirus exposure and HLA in healthy donors. The PCR had 60 Vbeta and 13 Jbeta primers. Libraries were prepared by immunoSEQ multiplex PCR; TCRdb keeps only in-frame clonotypes and omits some of them. The table shows 180,000 or so clones, with roughly 80% occurring only once. The sequenced sample was PBMCs. The source is a woman between 18 and 29 years old in good health and CMV-seronegative.

The chain couples TRBV11-3 to TRBJ2-3; TRBD1 is a possible D gene (6 bases). Germline loops: CDR1 SGHNT, CDR2 YENEEA. V lost 6 bases, J lost 4 bases, and 11 bases lay in between. The CDR3 has 13 amino acids. In DNA, the CDR3 is TGTGCCAGCAGTGCCGAGGGGGCAGATACGCAGTATTTT. Protein product: CASSAEGADTQYF. Looking up the rest from reference TRBV11-3 and TRBJ2-3 gives the full variable domain: EAGVVQSPRYKIIEKKQPVAFWCNPISGHNTLYWYLQNLGQGPELLIRYENEEAVDDSQLPKDRFSAERLKGVDSTLKIQPAELGDSAVYLCASSAEGADTQYFGPGTRLTVL.

This clone came up a few times. CDR3 loop: CASSQEGRVGTEAFF. CDR3 sequence (DNA): TGCGCCAGCAGCCAAGAAGGCAGGGTCGGCACTGAAGCTTTCTTT. This chain connects TRBV4-1 to TRBJ1-1; D possibly corresponds to TRBD1 (5 bases). CDR1 and CDR2 (germline): MGHRA, YSYEKL. V gave up 0 bases and J gave up 4 bases, with 12 bases separating them. The CDR3 sequence is 15 residues long.

The V gene is TRBV6-1, the J gene TRBJ1-1; tentatively, D is TRBD1 (6 bases). Germline loops: CDR1 MNHNS, CDR2 SASEGT. The CDR3 loop spans 14 amino acids. V lost 6 bases to trimming and J lost 6 bases, with 17 bases between them. CDR3 sequence reads: CASRQGDGSAEAFF. The CDR3 DNA sequence: TGTGCCAGCAGACAGGGTGACGGCTCGGCTGAAGCTTTCTTT.

This clone was seen only a few times. The J gene is TRBJ2-1, the V gene TRBV28; 15 bases map to TRBD2. The CDR3 sequence is 18 residues long. Looked up from germline, CDR1 is MDHEN and CDR2 is SYDVKM. The V and J ends lost 4 bases and 1 base, in that order; junction bases with no gene match: 5. The DNA for the CDR3 is TGTGCCAGCAGTTCCTTCGGACTAGCGGGAGGGTCCTACAATGAGCAGTTCTTC. It encodes CASSSFGLAGGSYNEQFF.

The rearrangement joins TRBV11-2 to TRBJ2-7, with 10 bases that match TRBD1. The germline gives CDR1 SGHAT, CDR2 FQNNGV. The CDR3 has 14 residues. The V gene end was trimmed by 4 bases and the J gene end by 2 bases; junction bases not matched to a gene: 2. Here the CDR3 DNA reads TGTGCCAGCAGCTCCGGGACAGGGGCCTACGAGCAGTACTTC. The encoded protein is CASSSGTGAYEQYF.

In its sample, this clone was seen a few times. CDR3: CASSTPGLAGSYEQYF. As DNA, the CDR3 is TGTGCCAGCAGCACACCGGGACTAGCGGGTAGCTACGAGCAGTACTTC. The gene calls are TRBV5-4 and TRBJ2-7, with 12 positions matching TRBD2. V dropped 4 bases and J dropped 3; count of bases not matched to a gene: 8. The CDR3 consists of 16 residues. CDR1 SGHNT and CDR2 YYREEE come from the germline V gene (reference sequence). The full variable domain, its missing parts supplied by reference TRBV5-4 and TRBJ2-7, is ETGVTQSPTHLIKTRGQQVTLRCSSQSGHNTVSWYQQALGQGPQFIFQYYREEENGRGNFPPRFSGLQFPNYSSELNVNALELDDSALYLCASSTPGLAGSYEQYFGPGTRLTVT.

The chain couples TRBV19 to TRBJ2-2, with D perhaps matching TRBD2 (6 bases). CDR1 is LNHDA and CDR2 is SQIVND in the germline V gene (reference sequence). The length of the CDR3 is 16 residues. V was pared by 5 bases and J by 0 bases, with 13 bases between. This CDR3 reads CASSAPGTSNTGELFF. Written as DNA, the CDR3 is TGTGCCAGTAGTGCCCCCGGGACTTCGAACACCGGGGAGCTGTTTTTT. Using reference TRBV19 and TRBJ2-2 for the parts outside the CDR3, the full variable domain is DGGITQSPKYLFRKEGQNVTLSCEQNLNHDAMYWYRQDPGQGLRLIYYSQIVNDFQKGDIAEGYSVSREKKESFPLTVTSAQKNPTAFYLCASSAPGTSNTGELFFGEGSRLTVL.

This clone was seen only once. The chain uses TRBV6-1 and TRBJ1-2; D unresolved. Trimming stripped 7 bases from V and 7 bases from J, with 22 bases between. From germline, CDR1 is MNHNS and CDR2 SASEGT. The CDR3 loop spans 15 amino acids. CDR3 in amino acids: CASTLHTGLRSGYTF. The CDR3 DNA sequence: TGTGCCAGCACCCTACATACCGGACTCCGCTCTGGCTACACCTTC.

As to this clone: Germline is not matched at one junction end, which may reflect a read error. The sample holds other DNA sequences that translate to the same CDR3. The genes are TRBV28 and TRBJ2-7; D not resolved. The CDR3 spans 11 residues. Germline CDR1 is MDHEN and CDR2 is SYDVKM. DNA of the CDR3: TGCGCCAGCAGTTCCGCCTACGAGCAGTACTTC. Protein product: CASSSAYEQYF. Using reference TRBV28 and TRBJ2-7 for the parts outside the CDR3, the full variable domain is DVKVTQSSRYLVKRTGEKVFLECVQDMDHENMFWYRQDPGLGLRLIYFSYDVKMKEKGDIPEGYSVSREKKERFSLILESASTNQTSMYLCASSSAYEQYFGPGTRLTVT.

V is TRBV18 and J is TRBJ1-1, with a possible D match to TRBD1 (5 bases). CDR1 is KGHSH, CDR2 LQKENI, per germline. Trimming took 2 bases from V and 5 from J, leaving 12 bases between them. The CDR3 is 14 residues long. The CDR3 loop reads CASSPESRGTEAFF. The CDR3, as DNA: TGTGCCAGCTCACCAGAGTCCCGGGGGACTGAAGCTTTCTTT. Variable domain in full (rest from reference TRBV18 and TRBJ1-1): NAGVMQNPRHLVRRRGQEARLRCSPMKGHSHVYWYRQLPEEGLKFMVYLQKENIIDESGMPKERFSAEFPKEGPSILRIQQVVRGDSAAYFCASSPESRGTEAFFGQGTRLTVV.

This rearrangement joins TRBV19 to TRBJ2-1; TRBD2 matches at 7 bases. This CDR3 is 15 amino acids long. V shed 3 bases, J shed 7 bases, and the junction held 9 bases outside the gene matches. Germline CDR1 reads LNHDA; CDR2 reads SQIVND (reference sequence). This chain's CDR3 is CASSMFAGASNEQFF. CDR3 DNA sequence: TGTGCCAGTAGTATGTTCGCGGGAGCTTCAAATGAGCAGTTCTTC.

The chain employs TRBV7-9 and TRBJ1-1; D gene uncertain. Looked up from germline, CDR1 is SEHNR and CDR2 is FQNEAQ (reference sequence). With 1 base removed from V and 7 bases from J, the gap between germline ends came to 7 bases. This CDR3 region has 12 residues. This chain's CDR3 is CASSLESNEAFF. For the CDR3, the DNA is TGTGCCAGCAGCTTAGAGAGCAATGAAGCTTTCTTT.

The chain combines TRBV4-1 with TRBJ2-7; D is perhaps TRBD2 (6 bases). Germline V gives CDR1 MGHRA, CDR2 YSYEKL. This CDR3 has 15 residues. V lost 1 base and J lost 3, with 13 bases in between. The CDR3 sequence: CASSQGHSGLYEQYF. For the CDR3, the DNA is TGCGCCAGCAGCCAAGGACACTCGGGACTCTACGAGCAGTACTTC.

The rearrangement links TRBV6-5 to TRBJ2-7, with D maybe TRBD2 (6 bases). The V and J ends lost 5 bases and 1 base respectively, with 15 bases between them. Germline lookup yields CDR1 MNHEY and CDR2 SVGAGI. This CDR3 has 15 residues. CDR3: CASSVGMEGSYEQYF. The DNA of the CDR3 is TGTGCCAGCAGTGTAGGGATGGAGGGGTCCTACGAGCAGTACTTC.

This clone has a single count. This chain links TRBV2 with TRBJ2-5; D unresolved. V shed 1 base and J shed 7 bases, with 10 bases lying between them. This CDR3 is built from 13 residues. Germline lookup yields CDR1 SNHLY and CDR2 FYNNEI. DNA for the CDR3: TGTGCCAGCAGTGAAGTTGGTACCGGGACCCAGTACTTC. Translating it yields CASSEVGTGTQYF.

The chain is built from TRBV4-2 and TRBJ2-3; 8 bases match TRBD2. This CDR3 comprises 16 residues. Germline values: CDR1 LGHNA, CDR2 YNFKEQ. V lost 3 bases to trimming and J lost 0 bases; unmatched junction nucleotides: 5. The CDR3 region is CASSQSGTRSTDTQYF. CDR3 nucleotides: TGTGCCAGCAGCCAGAGCGGGACTAGGAGCACAGATACGCAGTATTTT.

The gene calls are TRBV29-1 and TRBJ2-1; 8 bases line up with TRBD2. This CDR3 spans 15 amino acids. Germline V gene sequence: CDR1 SQVTM, CDR2 ANQGSEA. V trimming: 5 bases; J trimming: 7 bases; junction bases outside the gene matches: 13. CDR3 region: CSVSMRLAGRNEQFF. The CDR3 nucleotides are TGCAGCGTTTCCATGCGGCTAGCGGGTCGGAATGAGCAGTTCTTC.

The V and J genes are TRBV18 and TRBJ2-5, with D tentatively TRBD1 (6 bases). V was trimmed by 4 bases and J by 7 bases, leaving 10 bases between them. The CDR3 has 12 residues. The germline CDR1 and CDR2 sequences are KGHSH and LQKENI. DNA for the CDR3: TGTGCCAGCTCACTTACACAGGGGACCCAGTACTTC. Residues: CASSLTQGTQYF.

The V call is TRBV6-1, the J call TRBJ1-1, with TRBD1 matching 8 bases. V dropped 3 bases and J dropped 5; count of bases not matched to a gene: 11. The CDR3 runs to 16 residues. Germline CDR1 MNHNS, CDR2 SASEGT. This CDR3 is CASSDIRAGGPTEAFF. For the CDR3, the DNA is TGTGCCAGCAGTGACATCAGGGCAGGGGGCCCTACTGAAGCTTTCTTT.

The chain is built from TRBV28 and TRBJ2-1; possible D gene TRBD1, 5 bases. The V gene lost 3 bases and the J gene lost 9 bases, with 12 bases spanning the gap. The CDR3 runs 13 residues. Looked up from germline, CDR1 is MDHEN and CDR2 is SYDVKM. CDR3 region: CASSLKGRGEQFF. DNA for the CDR3: TGTGCCAGCAGTTTGAAGGGGCGCGGTGAGCAGTTCTTC.

V gene TRBV28 combines with J gene TRBJ1-2; D perhaps matches TRBD1 (6 bases). Trimming left V 2 bases short and J 3 bases short, with 16 bases between. Germline assignment: CDR1 MDHEN and CDR2 SYDVKM. This CDR3 spans 16 amino acids. The CDR3 bases are TGTGCCAGCAGTTTACCTCGGGGGGGCCCATACTATGGCTACACCTTC. It specifies CASSLPRGGPYYGYTF.